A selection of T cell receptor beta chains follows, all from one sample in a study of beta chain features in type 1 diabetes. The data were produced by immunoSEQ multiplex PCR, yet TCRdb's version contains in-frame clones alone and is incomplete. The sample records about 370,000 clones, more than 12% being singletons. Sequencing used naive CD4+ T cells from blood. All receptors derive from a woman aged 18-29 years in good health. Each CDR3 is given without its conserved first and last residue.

CDR3 protein: ATGGLAGANEQF
V gene: TRBV19

CDR3 protein: ASSPLPGKSGELF
V gene: TRBV18

CDR3 protein: ASSVLASPIQETQY
V gene: TRBV9

CDR3 protein: AWSILSDEQY
V gene: TRBV30

CDR3 protein: ASSLNGNSYEQY
V gene: TRBV7-9

CDR3 protein: ASNRGISGELF
V gene: TRBV9

CDR3 protein: ASSLGLSGYTDTQY
V gene: TRBV5-1

CDR3 protein: ASSVLAGSRTETQY
V gene: TRBV2

CDR3 protein: ASSRGSGNTIY
V gene: TRBV28

CDR3 protein: SARVAVGYT
V gene: TRBV20-1

CDR3 protein: ATSRDRVAAF
V gene: TRBV15

CDR3 protein: ASSLVGGARTDTQY
V gene: TRBV7-2

CDR3 protein: ATSRDLIRGLATDTQY
V gene: TRBV15

CDR3 protein: ASSFFSGGYNEQF
V gene: TRBV5-6

CDR3 protein: ASTTSGGSYEQY
V gene: TRBV28

CDR3 protein: ASSQDPREGRTDTQY
V gene: TRBV4-1

CDR3 protein: SARETGSY
V gene: TRBV20-1

CDR3 protein: ASSQTGDRTYEQY
V gene: TRBV14

CDR3 protein: SVAETAYGYT
V gene: TRBV29-1

CDR3 protein: ASRLAGGQQY
V gene: TRBV28

CDR3 protein: ASSLGQGSTDTQY
V gene: TRBV7-2

CDR3 protein: ASSIEGTSTDTQY
V gene: TRBV19

CDR3 protein: ASSLARSPGTEAF
V gene: TRBV7-9

CDR3 protein: SAREGQV
V gene: TRBV20-1

CDR3 protein: ASRSPGLPQY
V gene: TRBV25-1

CDR3 protein: ASSPAGRETQY
V gene: TRBV18

CDR3 protein: ASDDGRTSGTPGKNEQF
V gene: TRBV5-4

CDR3 protein: ASSPSPRDNNEQF
V gene: TRBV5-4

CDR3 protein: ASSPREDLNTEAF
V gene: TRBV7-2

CDR3 protein: ASSLGRAPNEQF
V gene: TRBV11-2

CDR3 protein: ASSFYTDTQY
V gene: TRBV7-2